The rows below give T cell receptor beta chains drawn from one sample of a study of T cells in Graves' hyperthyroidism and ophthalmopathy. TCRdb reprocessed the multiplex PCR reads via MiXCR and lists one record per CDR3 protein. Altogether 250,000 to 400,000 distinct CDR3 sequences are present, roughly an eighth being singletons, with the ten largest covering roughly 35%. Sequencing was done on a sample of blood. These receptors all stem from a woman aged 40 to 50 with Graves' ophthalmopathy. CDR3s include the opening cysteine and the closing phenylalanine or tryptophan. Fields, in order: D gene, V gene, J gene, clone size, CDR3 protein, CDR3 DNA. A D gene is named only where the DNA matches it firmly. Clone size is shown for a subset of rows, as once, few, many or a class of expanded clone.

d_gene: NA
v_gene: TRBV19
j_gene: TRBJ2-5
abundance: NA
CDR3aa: CASSRWVGETQYF
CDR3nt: TGTGCCAGTAGTAGGTGGGTTGGAGAGACCCAGTACTTC

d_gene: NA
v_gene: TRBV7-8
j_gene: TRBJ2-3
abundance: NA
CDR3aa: CVSSLGRGLRDKRTDTQYF
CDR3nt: TGTGTCAGCAGCTTAGGAAGGGGCCTGCGGGATAAACGAACAGATACGCAGTATTTT

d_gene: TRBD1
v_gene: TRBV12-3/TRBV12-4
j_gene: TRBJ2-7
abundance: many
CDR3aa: CASSYDDRAYEQYF
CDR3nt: TGTGCCAGCAGTTACGACGACAGGGCCTACGAGCAGTACTTC

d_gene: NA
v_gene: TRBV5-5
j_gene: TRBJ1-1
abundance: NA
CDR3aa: CASSPAHSLAEAFF
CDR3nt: TGTGCCAGCAGCCCGGCGCACAGTTTGGCTGAAGCTTTCTTT

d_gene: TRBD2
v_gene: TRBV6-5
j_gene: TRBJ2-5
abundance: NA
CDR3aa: CASSYFLADETQYF
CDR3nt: TGTGCCAGCAGTTACTTTCTAGCGGATGAGACCCAGTACTTC

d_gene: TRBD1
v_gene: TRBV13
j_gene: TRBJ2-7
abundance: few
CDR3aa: CASSTNRDRDYEQYF
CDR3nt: TGTGCCAGCAGCACAAACCGGGACAGGGACTACGAGCAGTACTTC

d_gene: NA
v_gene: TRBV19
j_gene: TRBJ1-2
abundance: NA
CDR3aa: CASSIGRTDYGYTF
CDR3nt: TGTGCCAGTAGTATAGGGAGGACAGACTATGGCTACACCTTC

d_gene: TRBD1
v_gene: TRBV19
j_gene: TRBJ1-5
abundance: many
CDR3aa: CASSPQGFVVPQHF
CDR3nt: TGTGCCAGTAGTCCACAGGGGTTTGTAGTACCCCAGCATTTT

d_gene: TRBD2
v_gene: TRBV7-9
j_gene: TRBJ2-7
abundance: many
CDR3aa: CASRSTSENYEQYF
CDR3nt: TGTGCCAGCAGATCTACTAGCGAGAACTACGAGCAGTACTTC

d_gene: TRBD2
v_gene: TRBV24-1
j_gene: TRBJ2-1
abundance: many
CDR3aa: CAVGLAKSSYNEQFF
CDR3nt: TGTGCCGTGGGACTAGCGAAAAGCTCCTACAATGAGCAGTTCTTC

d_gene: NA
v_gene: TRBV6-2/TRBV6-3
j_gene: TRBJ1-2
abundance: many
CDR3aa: CASSYGGSGYTF
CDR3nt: TGTGCCAGCAGTTACGGGGGGAGCGGCTACACCTTC

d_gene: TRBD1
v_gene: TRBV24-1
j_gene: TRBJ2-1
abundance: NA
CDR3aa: CATSDVDRGVQFF
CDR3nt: TGTGCCACCAGTGATGTGGACAGGGGGGTGCAGTTCTTC

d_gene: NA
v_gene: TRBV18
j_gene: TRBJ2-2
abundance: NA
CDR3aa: CASSPFRGRNTGELFF
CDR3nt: TGTGCCAGCTCACCTTTCAGGGGCCGCAACACCGGGGAGCTGTTTTTT

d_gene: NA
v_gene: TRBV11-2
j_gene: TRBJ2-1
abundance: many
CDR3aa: CASSFQLVRNEQFF
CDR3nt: TGTGCCAGCAGCTTTCAGCTCGTACGCAATGAGCAGTTCTTC

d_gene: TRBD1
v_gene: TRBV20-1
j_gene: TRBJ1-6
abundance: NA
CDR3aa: CSAQTGTGRNSPLHF
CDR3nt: TGCAGTGCGCAAACGGGGACAGGCAGAAATTCACCCCTCCACTTT

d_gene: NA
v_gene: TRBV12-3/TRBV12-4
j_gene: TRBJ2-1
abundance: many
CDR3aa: CASSSRLVEFF
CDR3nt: TGTGCCAGCAGTTCCCGACTAGTGGAGTTCTTC

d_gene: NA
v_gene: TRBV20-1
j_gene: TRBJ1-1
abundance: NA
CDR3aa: CSARKGGAGSTEAFF
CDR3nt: TGCAGTGCTAGAAAGGGGGGCGCCGGGTCCACTGAAGCTTTCTTT

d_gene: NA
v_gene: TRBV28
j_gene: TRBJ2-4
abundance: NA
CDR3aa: CASSLRGTFKNIQYF
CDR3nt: TGTGCCAGCAGCCTTCGGGGGACATTCAAAAACATTCAGTACTTC

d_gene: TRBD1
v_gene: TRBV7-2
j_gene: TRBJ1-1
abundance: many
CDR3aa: CASSPNRGMNTEAFF
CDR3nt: TGTGCCAGCAGCCCAAACAGGGGAATGAACACTGAAGCTTTCTTT

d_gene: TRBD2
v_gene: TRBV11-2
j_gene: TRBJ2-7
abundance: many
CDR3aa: CASSPQREGAEQYF
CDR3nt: TGTGCCAGCAGCCCTCAGCGGGAGGGTGCCGAGCAGTACTTC

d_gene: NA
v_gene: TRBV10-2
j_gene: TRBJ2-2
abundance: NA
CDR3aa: CASLNKEGDGNTGELFF
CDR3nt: TGCGCCAGCCTTAATAAGGAAGGGGACGGGAACACCGGGGAGCTGTTTTTT

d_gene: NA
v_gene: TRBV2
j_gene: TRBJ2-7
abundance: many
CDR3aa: CASSEQAWDLTYEQYF
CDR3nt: TGTGCCAGCAGTGAGCAGGCCTGGGACTTGACCTACGAGCAGTACTTC

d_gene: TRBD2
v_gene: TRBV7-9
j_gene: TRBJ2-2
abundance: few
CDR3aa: CASSLGTSGRTGELFF
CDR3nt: TGTGCCAGCAGCTTGGGGACTAGCGGGAGGACCGGGGAGCTGTTTTTT

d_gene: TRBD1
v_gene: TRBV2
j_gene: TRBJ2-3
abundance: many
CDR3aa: CASNLGQGADTQYF
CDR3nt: TGTGCCAGCAATTTGGGACAGGGGGCAGATACGCAGTATTTT

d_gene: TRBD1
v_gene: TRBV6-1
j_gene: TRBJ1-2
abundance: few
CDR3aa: CASSDLWGQGAPGYTF
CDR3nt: TGTGCCAGCAGTGATCTATGGGGACAGGGGGCGCCTGGCTACACCTTC

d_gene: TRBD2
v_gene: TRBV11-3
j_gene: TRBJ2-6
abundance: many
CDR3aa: CASSFASGGSGANVLTF
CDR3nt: TGTGCCAGCAGCTTTGCCTCGGGGGGCTCTGGGGCCAACGTCCTGACTTTC

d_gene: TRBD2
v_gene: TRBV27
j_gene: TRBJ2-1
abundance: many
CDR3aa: CASSLAGGTYNEQFF
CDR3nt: TGTGCCAGCAGTTTAGCGGGAGGTACCTACAATGAGCAGTTCTTC

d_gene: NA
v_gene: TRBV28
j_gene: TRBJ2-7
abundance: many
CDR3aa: CASYQSRSSYEQYF
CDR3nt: TGTGCCAGCTACCAGTCGAGGAGCTCCTACGAGCAGTACTTC

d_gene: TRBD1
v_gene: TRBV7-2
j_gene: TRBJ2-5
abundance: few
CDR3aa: CASSIGTGEWGETQYF
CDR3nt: TGTGCCAGCAGCATTGGGACAGGAGAATGGGGGGAGACCCAGTACTTC

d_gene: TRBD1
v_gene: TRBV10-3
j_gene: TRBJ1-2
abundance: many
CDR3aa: CATFRGQDYGYTF
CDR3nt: TGTGCCACATTCAGGGGGCAGGACTATGGCTACACCTTC

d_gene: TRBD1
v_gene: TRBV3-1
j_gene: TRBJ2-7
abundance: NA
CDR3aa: CASGQGFTEQYF
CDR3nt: TGTGCCAGCGGACAGGGCTTCACCGAGCAGTACTTC

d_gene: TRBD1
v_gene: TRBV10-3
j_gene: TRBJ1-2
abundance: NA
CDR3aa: CATGTGGSYGYTF
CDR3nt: TGTGCCACCGGGACAGGGGGTTCCTATGGCTACACCTTC

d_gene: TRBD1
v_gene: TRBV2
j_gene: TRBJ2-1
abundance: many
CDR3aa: CASGGQGPSEQFF
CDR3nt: TGTGCCAGCGGAGGACAGGGGCCCAGTGAGCAGTTCTTC

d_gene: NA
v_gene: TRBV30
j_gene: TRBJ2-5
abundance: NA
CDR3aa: CAWSANRGETQYF
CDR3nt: TGTGCCTGGAGCGCTAACCGGGGGGAGACCCAGTACTTC

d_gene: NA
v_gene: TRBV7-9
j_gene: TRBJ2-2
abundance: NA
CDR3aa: CASGGARIGELFF
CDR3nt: TGTGCCAGCGGGGGGGCCAGGATTGGGGAGCTGTTTTTT

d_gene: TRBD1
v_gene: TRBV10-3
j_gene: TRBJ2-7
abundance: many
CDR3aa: CATTRGSTTFYEQYF
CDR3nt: TGTGCCACTACCAGGGGGTCGACCACCTTCTACGAGCAGTACTTC

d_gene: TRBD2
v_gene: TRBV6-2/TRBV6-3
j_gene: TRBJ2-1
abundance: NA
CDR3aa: CASSSHGTSGKGSYNEQFF
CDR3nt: TGTGCCAGCAGTTCCCACGGGACTAGCGGGAAGGGGTCCTACAATGAGCAGTTCTTC

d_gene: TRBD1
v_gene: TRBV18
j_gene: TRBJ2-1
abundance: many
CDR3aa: CASSRDRVYNEQFF
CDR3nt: TGTGCCAGCTCACGGGACAGGGTTTACAATGAGCAGTTCTTC

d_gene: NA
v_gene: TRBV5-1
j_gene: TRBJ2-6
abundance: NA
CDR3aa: CASSMNSGANVLTF
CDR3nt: TGCGCCAGCAGTATGAACTCTGGGGCCAACGTCCTGACTTTC